One and the same sample provided the 14 T cell receptor beta chains below, sequenced in a study of long-term antiretroviral therapy in people with HIV. Samples were assayed with immunoSEQ v3.0 at survey level. Using immunoSEQ multiplex PCR, the repertoire was profiled, and TCRdb retains in-frame clones only, with some absent. The table includes 33,000 or so clones, around 97% detected once. The source was unsorted PBMCs, collected 7.6 years after starting antiretroviral therapy. The receptors come from a man aged 25 to 45 with HIV.

The CDR3 nucleotides read TGTGCCAGTACGGCCGGGGGGGAGCAGTACTTC. Its translation: CASTAGGEQYF. The J gene is TRBJ2-7, the V gene TRBV19; 7 nucleotides agree with TRBD2. The CDR3 has 11 amino acids. The germline gives CDR1 LNHDA, CDR2 SQIVND (reference sequence). J lost 7 bases, V lost 7 bases, and 4 bases had no gene match. The full variable domain, with the rest looked up from reference TRBV19 and TRBJ2-7, is DGGITQSPKYLFRKEGQNVTLSCEQNLNHDAMYWYRQDPGQGLRLIYYSQIVNDFQKGDIAEGYSVSREKKESFPLTVTSAQKNPTAFYLCASTAGGEQYFGPGTRLTVT.

CDR3 DNA sequence: TGTGCCAGCAGCCCTAGCGTAGGGGGCGGGGGATCCTACGAGCAGTACTTC. Protein sequence: CASSPSVGGGGSYEQYF. The genes are TRBV7-9 and TRBJ2-7; D is tentatively TRBD1 or TRBD2 (7 bases each). This CDR3 is 17 amino acids long. V lost 5 bases, J lost 1 base, and 21 bases lay in between. Germline V gene data show CDR1 as SEHNR and CDR2 as FQNEAQ (reference sequence). Combining the CDR3 with reference TRBV7-9 and TRBJ2-7 gives the whole variable domain DTGVSQNPRHKITKRGQNVTFRCDPISEHNRLYWYRQTLGQGPEFLTYFQNEAQLEKSRLLSDRFSAERPKGSFSTLEIQRTEQGDSAMYLCASSPSVGGGGSYEQYFGPGTRLTVT.

This clone was observed a single time. The genes are TRBV12-5 and TRBJ2-7; D call uncertain. CDR1 is LGHNT, CDR2 FRNRAP, per germline. This CDR3 spans 12 amino acids. The V end was cut by 2 bases, the J end by 2 bases, with 4 bases between. In nucleotides, the CDR3 is TGTGCTAGTGGTTTGACAACCTACGAGCAGTACTTC. It yields the protein CASGLTTYEQYF.

The rearrangement links TRBV29-1 to TRBJ2-3; 16 bases agree with TRBD2. CDR1 and CDR2 from the germline V gene are SQVTM and ANQGSEA. Germline trimming cut 1 base from V and 2 bases from J; bases unmatched to any gene: 3. The CDR3 contains 17 residues. This chain's CDR3 is CSVEVGLAGGSTDTQYF. The CDR3 bases are TGCAGCGTTGAAGTGGGACTAGCGGGGGGGTCCACAGATACGCAGTATTTT.

The gene calls are TRBV4-1 and TRBJ1-5; maybe TRBD1 (6 bases). Looked up from germline, CDR1 is MGHRA and CDR2 is YSYEKL. The CDR3 consists of 15 residues. Trimming removed 0 bases from V and 5 bases from J, with 11 bases in between. CDR3 protein: CASSQERGHYQPQHF. The CDR3 nucleotides are TGCGCCAGCAGCCAAGAGCGGGGACATTATCAGCCCCAGCATTTT.

For the CDR3, the DNA is TGTGCCATCAGTGCTCATCCTCCTTCAGATACGCAGTATTTT. Translation: CAISAHPPSDTQYF. The genes are TRBV10-3 and TRBJ2-3; no clear D. The germline V gene encodes CDR1 ENHRY and CDR2 SYGVKD. The length of the CDR3 is 14 residues. V dropped 4 bases and J dropped 4 bases, with 12 bases sitting between them.

This clone was seen only once. This chain links TRBV29-1 with TRBJ2-7; 10 positions match TRBD2. The CDR3 has 15 amino acids. Trimming took 2 bases from V and 2 from J; bases not matched to a gene: 6. Germline values: CDR1 SQVTM, CDR2 ANQGSEA. Here the CDR3 reads CSVEIRGTSAYEQYF. The CDR3 region has the DNA TGCAGCGTTGAAATAAGGGGGACTAGCGCCTACGAGCAGTACTTC.

V usage is TRBV4-3 and J usage is TRBJ2-7; D uncertain. This CDR3 region has 15 residues. V lost 0 bases to trimming and J lost 2 bases, with 11 bases between them. Germline loops: CDR1 LGHNA, CDR2 YSLEER. CDR3 amino acids: CASSQDYPGPYEQYF. The CDR3 nucleotides read TGCGCCAGCAGCCAAGACTATCCGGGTCCCTACGAGCAGTACTTC.

This sequence joins TRBV2 and TRBJ2-1; no clear D gene. The V end was cut by 8 bases, the J end by 15 bases, with 17 bases between. The CDR3 runs 11 residues. Germline V gives CDR1 SNHLY, CDR2 FYNNEI. The CDR3 sequence: CASAGKSMGFF. Written as DNA, the CDR3 is TGTGCCAGCGCCGGTAAGAGTATGGGGTTCTTC.

This clone has a single count. This chain connects TRBV20-1 to TRBJ2-1; TRBD2 matches 7 bases. Per germline, CDR1 DFQATT and CDR2 SNEGSKA (reference sequence). The CDR3 has 11 residues. After removal of 4 bases from V and 8 bases from J, the junction contained 2 bases not matched to a gene. CDR3 in amino acids: CSANGRDEQFF. The CDR3 DNA reads TGCAGTGCTAATGGGAGGGATGAGCAGTTCTTC.

This chain links TRBV9 with TRBJ2-3, with 8 bases lining up with TRBD2. Germline V CDR1 and CDR2: SGDLS, YYNGEE. The CDR3 is made up of 17 amino acids. J gave up 2 bases and V 4 bases, and 12 bases lay outside the gene matches. CDR3 in DNA: TGTGCCAGCAGCACCCAGAGCGGGAGTGGTAACACAGATACGCAGTATTTT. This encodes CASSTQSGSGNTDTQYF.

The chain couples TRBV6-1 to TRBJ1-2, with D unresolved. The CDR3 sequence is 14 residues long. CDR1 is MNHNS, CDR2 SASEGT, per germline. Trimming removed 7 bases from V and 2 bases from J, with 14 bases in between. CDR3 amino acids: CASIQVSRNYGYTF. CDR3 in DNA: TGTGCCAGCATTCAGGTTTCACGGAACTATGGCTACACCTTC.

This chain uses TRBV4-2 with TRBJ1-2; D remains ambiguous. Trimming cost V 0 bases and J 3 bases, with 11 bases left between them. CDR3 size: 15 residues. The V gene's germline CDR1 is LGHNA and CDR2 YNFKEQ. The CDR3, as DNA: TGTGCCAGCAGCCAAGATCCACTCGGGGACTATGGCTACACCTTC. Translation gives CASSQDPLGDYGYTF.

The chain uses TRBV5-4 and TRBJ2-5; 7 bases match TRBD1. Trimming took 5 bases from V and 2 from J; bases not matched to a gene: 6. CDR3 size: 14 residues. Germline values: CDR1 SGHNT, CDR2 YYREEE (reference sequence). Here the CDR3 reads CASRAQGLQETQYF. In nucleotides, the CDR3 is TGTGCCAGCAGAGCACAGGGGTTACAAGAGACCCAGTACTTC.